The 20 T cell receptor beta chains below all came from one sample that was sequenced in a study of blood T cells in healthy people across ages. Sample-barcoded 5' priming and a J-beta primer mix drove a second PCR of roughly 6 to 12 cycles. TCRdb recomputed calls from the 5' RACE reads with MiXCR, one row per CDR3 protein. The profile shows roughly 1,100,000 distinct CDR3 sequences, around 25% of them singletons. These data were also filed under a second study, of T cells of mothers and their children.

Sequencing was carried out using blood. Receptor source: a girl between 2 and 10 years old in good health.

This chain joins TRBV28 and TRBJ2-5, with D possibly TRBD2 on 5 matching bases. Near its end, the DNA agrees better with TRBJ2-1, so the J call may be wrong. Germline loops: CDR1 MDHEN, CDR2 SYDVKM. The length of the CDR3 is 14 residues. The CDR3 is CASSLTGIANEQFF. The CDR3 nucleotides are TGTGCCAGCAGTTTAACGGGAATTGCAAATGAGCAGTTCTTC.

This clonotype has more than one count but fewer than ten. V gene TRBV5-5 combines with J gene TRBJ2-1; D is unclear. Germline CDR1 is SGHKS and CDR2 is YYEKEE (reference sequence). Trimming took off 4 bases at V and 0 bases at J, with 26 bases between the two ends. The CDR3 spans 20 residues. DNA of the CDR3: TGTGCCAGCAGCACGGCCGTCCAACGTGGGATTACAAGCTCCTACAATGAGCAGTTCTTC. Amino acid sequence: CASSTAVQRGITSSYNEQFF.

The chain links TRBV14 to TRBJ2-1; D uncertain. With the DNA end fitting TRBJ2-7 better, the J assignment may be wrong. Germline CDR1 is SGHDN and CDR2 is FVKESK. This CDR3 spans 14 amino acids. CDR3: CASSQAVHSYEQYF. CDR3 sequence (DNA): TGTGCCAGCAGCCAAGCGGTCCACTCCTACGAGCAGTACTTC.

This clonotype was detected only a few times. The CDR3 loop is CASSVAGTDYEQYF. In nucleotides, the CDR3 is TGTGCCAGCAGCGTGGCTGGGACAGATTACGAGCAGTACTTC. The chain has TRBV9 and TRBJ2-7, with 7 bases lining up with TRBD1. Germline loops: CDR1 SGDLS, CDR2 YYNGEE. This CDR3 has 14 amino acids. With 2 bases clipped from V and 4 bases from J, the junction kept 6 bases outside the gene matches.

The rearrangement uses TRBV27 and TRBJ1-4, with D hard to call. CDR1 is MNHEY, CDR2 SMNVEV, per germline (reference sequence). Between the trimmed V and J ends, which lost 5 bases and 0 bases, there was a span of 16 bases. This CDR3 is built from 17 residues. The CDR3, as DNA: TGTGCCAGCAGTCCATATGAGCCCAGCGCAACTAATGAAAAACTGTTTTTT. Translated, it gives CASSPYEPSATNEKLFF.

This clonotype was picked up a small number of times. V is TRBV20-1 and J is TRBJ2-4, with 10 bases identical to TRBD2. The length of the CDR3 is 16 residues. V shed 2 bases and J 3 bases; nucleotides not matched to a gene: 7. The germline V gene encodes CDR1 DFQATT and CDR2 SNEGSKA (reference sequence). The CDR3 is CSARRAGGFFKNIQYF. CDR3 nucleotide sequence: TGCAGTGCTAGACGAGCGGGGGGGTTTTTCAAAAACATTCAGTACTTC.

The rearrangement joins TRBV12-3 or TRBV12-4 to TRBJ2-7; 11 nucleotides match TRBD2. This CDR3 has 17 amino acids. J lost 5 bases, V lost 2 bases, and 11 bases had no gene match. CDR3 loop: CASSLSFSGRGADEQYF. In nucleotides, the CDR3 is TGTGCCAGCAGTTTAAGCTTTAGCGGGAGGGGGGCGGACGAGCAGTACTTC.

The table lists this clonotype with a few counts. The chain's CDR3 is CASSLDSPIEGQPQHF. The DNA of the CDR3 is TGTGCCAGCAGCTTAGATTCCCCTATAGAAGGGCAGCCCCAGCATTTT. The gene calls are TRBV7-2 and TRBJ1-5, with unresolved D. Germline V lookup: CDR1 SGHTA, CDR2 FQGNSA. Trimming cost V 1 base and J 7 bases, with 17 bases left between them. The length of the CDR3 is 16 residues.

The CDR3 here is CASSVGGWETQYF. The CDR3 nucleotides are TGTGCCAGCAGTGTCGGGGGATGGGAGACCCAGTACTTC. V usage is TRBV6-1 and J usage is TRBJ2-5; D possibly corresponds to TRBD2 (6 bases). Germline V gene data show CDR1 as MNHNS and CDR2 as SASEGT. The CDR3 has 13 amino acids. V was shortened by 4 bases and J by 5 bases, with 11 bases between the two germline ends.

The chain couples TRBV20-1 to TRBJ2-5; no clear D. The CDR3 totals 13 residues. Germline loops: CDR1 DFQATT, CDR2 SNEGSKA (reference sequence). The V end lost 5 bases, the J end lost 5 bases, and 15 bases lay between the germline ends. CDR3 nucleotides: TGCAGTGCTGGCCCCGTTGATTTGGAGACCCAGTACTTC. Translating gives CSAGPVDLETQYF.

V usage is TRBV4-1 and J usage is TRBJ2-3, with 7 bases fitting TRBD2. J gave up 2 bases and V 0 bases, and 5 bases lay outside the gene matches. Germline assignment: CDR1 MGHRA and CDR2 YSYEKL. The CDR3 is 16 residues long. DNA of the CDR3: TGCGCCAGCAGCCAAGAGGGGGGGTCTCCCACAGATACGCAGTATTTT. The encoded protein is CASSQEGGSPTDTQYF.

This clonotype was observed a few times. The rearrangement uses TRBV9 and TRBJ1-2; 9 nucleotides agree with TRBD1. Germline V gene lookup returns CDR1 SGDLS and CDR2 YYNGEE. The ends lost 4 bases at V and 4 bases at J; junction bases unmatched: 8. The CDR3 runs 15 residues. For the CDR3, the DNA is TGTGCCAGCAGCCACCCTGACAGGGGGGTCTATGGCTACACCTTC. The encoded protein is CASSHPDRGVYGYTF.

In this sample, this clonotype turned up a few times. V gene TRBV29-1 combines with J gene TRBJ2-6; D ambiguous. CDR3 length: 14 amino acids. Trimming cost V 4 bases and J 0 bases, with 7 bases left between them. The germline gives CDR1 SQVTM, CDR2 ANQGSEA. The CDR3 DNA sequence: TGCAGCGTTGTAGACCCCTCTGGGGCCAACGTCCTGACTTTC. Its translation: CSVVDPSGANVLTF.

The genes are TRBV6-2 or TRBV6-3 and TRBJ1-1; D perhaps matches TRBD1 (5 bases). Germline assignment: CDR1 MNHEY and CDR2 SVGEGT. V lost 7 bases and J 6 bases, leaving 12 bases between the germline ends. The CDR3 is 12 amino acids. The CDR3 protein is CASTRGEAEAFF. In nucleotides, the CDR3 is TGTGCCAGCACGAGAGGGGAGGCTGAAGCTTTCTTT.

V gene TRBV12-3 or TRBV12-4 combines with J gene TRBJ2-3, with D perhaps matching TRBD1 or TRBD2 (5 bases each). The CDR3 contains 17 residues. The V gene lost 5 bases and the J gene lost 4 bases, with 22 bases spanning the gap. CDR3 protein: CASSKSGRSPGPDTQYF. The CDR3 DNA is TGTGCCAGCAGTAAATCGGGACGGTCCCCTGGGCCAGATACGCAGTATTTT.

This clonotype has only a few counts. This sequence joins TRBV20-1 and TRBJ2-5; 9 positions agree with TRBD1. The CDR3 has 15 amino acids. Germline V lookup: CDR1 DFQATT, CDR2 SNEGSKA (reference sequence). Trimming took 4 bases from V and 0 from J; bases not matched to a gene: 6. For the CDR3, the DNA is TGCAGTGCTATCCGGGACAGGGATGACCAAGAGACCCAGTACTTC. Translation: CSAIRDRDDQETQYF.

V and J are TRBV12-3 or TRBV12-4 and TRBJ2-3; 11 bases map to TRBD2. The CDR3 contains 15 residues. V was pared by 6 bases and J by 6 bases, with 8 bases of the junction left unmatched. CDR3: CASSTGTSGKDTQYF. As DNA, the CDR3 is TGTGCCAGCAGCACCGGGACTAGCGGAAAGGATACGCAGTATTTT.

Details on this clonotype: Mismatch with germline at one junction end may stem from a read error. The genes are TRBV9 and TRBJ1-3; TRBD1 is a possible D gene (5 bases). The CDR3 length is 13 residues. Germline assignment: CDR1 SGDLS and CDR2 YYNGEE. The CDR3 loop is CVSSLTEGNTIYF. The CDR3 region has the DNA TGTGTCAGCAGCTTGACAGAGGGAAACACCATATATTTT. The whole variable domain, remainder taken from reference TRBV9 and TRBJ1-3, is DSGVTQTPKHLITATGQRVTLRCSPRSGDLSVYWYQQSLDQGLQFLIQYYNGEERAKGNILERFSAQQFPDLHSELNLSSLELGDSALYFCVSSLTEGNTIYFGEGSWLTVV.

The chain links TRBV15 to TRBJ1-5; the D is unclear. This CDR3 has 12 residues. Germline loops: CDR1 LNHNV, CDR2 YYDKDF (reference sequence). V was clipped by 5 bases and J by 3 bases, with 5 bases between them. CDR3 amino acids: CATSRYNQPQHF. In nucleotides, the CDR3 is TGTGCCACCAGCCGTTACAATCAGCCCCAGCATTTT. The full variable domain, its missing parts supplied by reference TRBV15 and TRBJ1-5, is DAMVIQNPRYQVTQFGKPVTLSCSQTLNHNVMYWYQQKSSQAPKLLFHYYDKDFNNEADTPDNFQSRRPNTSFCFLDIRSPGLGDTAMYLCATSRYNQPQHFGDGTRLSIL.

In nucleotides, the CDR3 is TGCAGCGTTGGAAGCAATACTGAAGCTTTCTTT. It encodes CSVGSNTEAFF. The J gene is TRBJ1-1, the V gene TRBV29-1; D ambiguous. In germline, CDR1 is SQVTM, CDR2 ANQGSEA. CDR3 length: 11 amino acids. V lost 4 bases and J 5 bases, leaving 8 bases between the germline ends.